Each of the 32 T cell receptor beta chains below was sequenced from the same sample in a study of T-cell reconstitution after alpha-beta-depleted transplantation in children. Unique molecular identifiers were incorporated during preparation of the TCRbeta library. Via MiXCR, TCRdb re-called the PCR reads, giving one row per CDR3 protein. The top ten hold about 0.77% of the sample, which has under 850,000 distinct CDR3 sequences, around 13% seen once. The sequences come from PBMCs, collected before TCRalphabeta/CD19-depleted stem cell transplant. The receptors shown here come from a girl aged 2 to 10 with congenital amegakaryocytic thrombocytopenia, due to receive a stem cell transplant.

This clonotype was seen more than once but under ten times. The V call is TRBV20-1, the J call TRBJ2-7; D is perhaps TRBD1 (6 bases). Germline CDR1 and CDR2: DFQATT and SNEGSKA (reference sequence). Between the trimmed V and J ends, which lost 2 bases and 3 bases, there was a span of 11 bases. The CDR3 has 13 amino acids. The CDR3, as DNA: TGCAGTGCTAGACGCCGGGACAACTACGAGCAGTACTTC. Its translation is CSARRRDNYEQYF.

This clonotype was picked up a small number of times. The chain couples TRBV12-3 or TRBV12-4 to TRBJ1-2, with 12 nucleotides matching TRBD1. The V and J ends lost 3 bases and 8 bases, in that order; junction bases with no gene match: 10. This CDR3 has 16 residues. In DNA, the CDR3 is TGTGCCAGCAGTTTGGGGACAGGGGGCGCGTTATACGGCTACACCTTC. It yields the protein CASSLGTGGALYGYTF.

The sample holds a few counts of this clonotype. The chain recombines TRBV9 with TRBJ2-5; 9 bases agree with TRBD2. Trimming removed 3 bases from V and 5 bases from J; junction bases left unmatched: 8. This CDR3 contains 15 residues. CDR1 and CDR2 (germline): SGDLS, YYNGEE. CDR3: CASSGSGSGWETQYF. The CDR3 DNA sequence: TGTGCCAGCAGCGGTAGCGGGAGCGGATGGGAGACCCAGTACTTC.

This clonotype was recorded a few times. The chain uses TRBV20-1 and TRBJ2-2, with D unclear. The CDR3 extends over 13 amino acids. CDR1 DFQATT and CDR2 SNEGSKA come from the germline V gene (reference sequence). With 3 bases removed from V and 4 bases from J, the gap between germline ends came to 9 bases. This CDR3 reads CSARTGITGELFF. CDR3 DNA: TGCAGTGCTAGGACTGGGATCACCGGGGAGCTGTTTTTT.

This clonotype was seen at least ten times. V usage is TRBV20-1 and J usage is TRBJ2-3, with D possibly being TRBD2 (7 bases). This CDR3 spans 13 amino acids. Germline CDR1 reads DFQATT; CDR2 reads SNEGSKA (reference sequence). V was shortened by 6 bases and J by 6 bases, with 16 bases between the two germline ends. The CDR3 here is CSAGGGSVDTQYF. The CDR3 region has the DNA TGCAGTGCGGGGGGGGGCAGCGTGGATACGCAGTATTTT.

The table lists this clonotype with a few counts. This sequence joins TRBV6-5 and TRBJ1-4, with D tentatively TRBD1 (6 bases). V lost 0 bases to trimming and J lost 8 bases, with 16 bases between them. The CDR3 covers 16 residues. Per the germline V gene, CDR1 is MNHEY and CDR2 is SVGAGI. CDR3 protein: CASSYSTSGVGEKLFF. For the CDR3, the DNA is TGTGCCAGCAGTTACTCGACCTCAGGGGTCGGGGAAAAACTGTTTTTT.

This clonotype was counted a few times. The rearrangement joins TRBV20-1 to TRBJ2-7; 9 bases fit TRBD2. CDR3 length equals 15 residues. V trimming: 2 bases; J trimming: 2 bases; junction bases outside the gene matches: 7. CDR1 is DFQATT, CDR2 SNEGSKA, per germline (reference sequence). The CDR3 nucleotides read TGCAGTGCTAGAAACCTGCGGGAGGGCCCCTACGAGCAGTACTTC. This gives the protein CSARNLREGPYEQYF.

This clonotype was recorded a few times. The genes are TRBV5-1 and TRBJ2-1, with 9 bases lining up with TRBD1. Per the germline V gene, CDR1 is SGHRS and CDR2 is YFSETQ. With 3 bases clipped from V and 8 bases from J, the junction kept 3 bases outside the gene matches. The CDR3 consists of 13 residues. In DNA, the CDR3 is TGCGCCAGCAGCTATACAGGGGGCGATGAGCAGTTCTTC. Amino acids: CASSYTGGDEQFF.

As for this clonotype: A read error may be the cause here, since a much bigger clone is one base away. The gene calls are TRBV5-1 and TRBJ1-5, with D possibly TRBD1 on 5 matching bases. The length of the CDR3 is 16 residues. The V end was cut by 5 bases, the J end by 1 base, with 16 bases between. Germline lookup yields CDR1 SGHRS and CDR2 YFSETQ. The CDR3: CASRLFSRESNQPQHF. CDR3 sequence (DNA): TGCGCCAGCAGACTCTTCAGCAGGGAGAGCAATCAGCCCCAGCATTTT.

CDR3 DNA sequence: TGTGCCAGCAAGTGGACTAGCGGGGGGAATGAGCAGTTCTTC. Translated: CASKWTSGGNEQFF. The V call is TRBV2, the J call TRBJ2-1; 14 nucleotides agree with TRBD2. Looked up from germline, CDR1 is SNHLY and CDR2 is FYNNEI. The CDR3 runs to 14 residues. With 7 bases clipped from V and 7 bases from J, the junction kept 3 bases outside the gene matches.

The chain's CDR3 is CSVGVGGPTEAFF. CDR3 in DNA: TGCAGCGTTGGGGTGGGGGGACCCACTGAAGCTTTCTTT. This chain joins TRBV29-1 and TRBJ1-1; tentative D call: TRBD1 (5 bases). The germline V gene has CDR1 SQVTM and CDR2 ANQGSEA. Between the trimmed V and J ends, which lost 4 bases and 4 bases, there was a span of 13 bases. The length of the CDR3 is 13 residues.

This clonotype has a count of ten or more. The DNA of the CDR3 is TGCGCCAGCAGCTTTGGGCAGGGCCTTGTCACAGATACGCAGTATTTT. Encoded protein: CASSFGQGLVTDTQYF. The chain uses TRBV5-1 and TRBJ2-3, with D maybe TRBD1 (5 bases). V dropped 2 bases and J dropped 2 bases, with 15 bases sitting between them. Germline-derived CDR1 and CDR2 are SGHRS and YFSETQ. The CDR3 is 16 amino acids.

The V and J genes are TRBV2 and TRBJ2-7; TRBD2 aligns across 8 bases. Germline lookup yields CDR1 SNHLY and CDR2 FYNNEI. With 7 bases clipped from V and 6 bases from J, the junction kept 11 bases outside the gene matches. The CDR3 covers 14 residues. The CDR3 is CASTPGTRSSEQYF. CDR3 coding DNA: TGTGCCAGCACACCCGGGACTAGGAGTTCCGAGCAGTACTTC.

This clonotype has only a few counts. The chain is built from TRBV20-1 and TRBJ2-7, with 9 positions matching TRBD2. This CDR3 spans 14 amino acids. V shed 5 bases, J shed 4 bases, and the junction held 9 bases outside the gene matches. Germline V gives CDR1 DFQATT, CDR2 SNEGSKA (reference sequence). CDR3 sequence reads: CSAGDQREVYEQYF. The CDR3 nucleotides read TGCAGTGCTGGGGACCAGCGGGAGGTGTACGAGCAGTACTTC.

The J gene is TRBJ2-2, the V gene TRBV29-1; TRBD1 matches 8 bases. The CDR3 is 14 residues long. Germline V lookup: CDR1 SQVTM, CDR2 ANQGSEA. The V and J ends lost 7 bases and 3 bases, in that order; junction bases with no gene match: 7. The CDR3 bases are TGCAGCGGAAAGACAGGGGCGTACACCGGGGAGCTGTTTTTT. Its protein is CSGKTGAYTGELFF.

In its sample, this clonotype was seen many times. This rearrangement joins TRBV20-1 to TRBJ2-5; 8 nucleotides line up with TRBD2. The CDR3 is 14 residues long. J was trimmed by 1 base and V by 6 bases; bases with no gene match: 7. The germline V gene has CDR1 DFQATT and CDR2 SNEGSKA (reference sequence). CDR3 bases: TGCAGTGCCCTCCAAGGACTAGCCCAAGAGACCCAGTACTTC. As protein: CSALQGLAQETQYF.

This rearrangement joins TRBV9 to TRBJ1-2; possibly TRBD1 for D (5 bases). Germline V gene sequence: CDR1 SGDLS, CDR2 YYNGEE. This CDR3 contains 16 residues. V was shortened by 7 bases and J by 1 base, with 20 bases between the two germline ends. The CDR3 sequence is CASGTEGQGLNYGYTF. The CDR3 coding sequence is TGTGCCAGCGGAACGGAGGGGCAGGGCCTTAACTATGGCTACACCTTC.

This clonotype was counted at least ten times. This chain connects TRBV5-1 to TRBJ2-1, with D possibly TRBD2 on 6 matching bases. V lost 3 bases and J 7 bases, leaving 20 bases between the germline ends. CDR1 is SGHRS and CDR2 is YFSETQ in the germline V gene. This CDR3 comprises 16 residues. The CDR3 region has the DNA TGCGCCAGCAGCTCGCGCGGGACCTTCTCGGGGAATGAGCAGTTCTTC. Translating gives CASSSRGTFSGNEQFF.

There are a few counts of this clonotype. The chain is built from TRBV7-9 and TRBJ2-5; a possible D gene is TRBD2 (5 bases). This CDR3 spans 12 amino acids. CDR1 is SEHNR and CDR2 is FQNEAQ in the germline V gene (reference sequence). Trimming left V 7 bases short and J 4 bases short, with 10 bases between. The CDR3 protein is CASTRGRETQYF. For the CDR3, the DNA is TGTGCCAGCACTAGAGGGAGAGAGACCCAGTACTTC.

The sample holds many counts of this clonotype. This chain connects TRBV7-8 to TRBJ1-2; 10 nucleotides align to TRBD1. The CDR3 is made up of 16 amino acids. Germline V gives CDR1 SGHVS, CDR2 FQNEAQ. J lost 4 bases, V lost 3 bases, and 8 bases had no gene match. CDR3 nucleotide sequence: TGTGCCAGCAGCTTGAGGGACAGGGGCCCCACCTATGGCTACACCTTC. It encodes CASSLRDRGPTYGYTF. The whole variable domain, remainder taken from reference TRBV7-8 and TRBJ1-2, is GAGVSQSPRYKVAKRGQDVALRCDPISGHVSLFWYQQALGQGPEFLTYFQNEAQLDKSGLPSDRFFAERPEGSVSTLKIQRTQQEDSAVYLCASSLRDRGPTYGYTFGSGTRLTVV.

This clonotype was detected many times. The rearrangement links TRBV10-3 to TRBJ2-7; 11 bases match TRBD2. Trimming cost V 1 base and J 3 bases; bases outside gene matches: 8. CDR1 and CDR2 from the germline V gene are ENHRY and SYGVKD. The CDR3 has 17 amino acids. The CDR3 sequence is CAISEFMSTSGDYEQYF. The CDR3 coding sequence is TGTGCCATCAGTGAGTTTATGTCGACTAGCGGGGACTACGAGCAGTACTTC.

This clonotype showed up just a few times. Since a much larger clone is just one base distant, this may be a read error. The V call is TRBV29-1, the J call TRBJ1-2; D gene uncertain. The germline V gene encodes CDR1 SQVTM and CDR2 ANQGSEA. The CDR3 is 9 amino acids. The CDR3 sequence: CSVAVGDTF. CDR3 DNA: TGCAGCGTTGCAGTTGGCGACACCTTC.

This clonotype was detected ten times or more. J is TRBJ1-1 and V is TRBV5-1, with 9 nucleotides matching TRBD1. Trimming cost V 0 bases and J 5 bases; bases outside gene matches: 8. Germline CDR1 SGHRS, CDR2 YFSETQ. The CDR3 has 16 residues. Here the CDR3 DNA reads TGCGCCAGCAGCTTGGCCGGGGGGACAGGGTTTACTGAAGCTTTCTTT. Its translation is CASSLAGGTGFTEAFF.

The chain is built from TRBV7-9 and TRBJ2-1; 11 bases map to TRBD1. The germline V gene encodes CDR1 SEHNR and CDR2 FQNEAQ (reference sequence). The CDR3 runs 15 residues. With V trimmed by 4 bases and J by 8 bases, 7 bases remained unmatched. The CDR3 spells CASSSDRGRLYEQFF. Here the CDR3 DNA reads TGTGCCAGCAGCTCGGACAGGGGGCGTCTCTATGAGCAGTTCTTC.

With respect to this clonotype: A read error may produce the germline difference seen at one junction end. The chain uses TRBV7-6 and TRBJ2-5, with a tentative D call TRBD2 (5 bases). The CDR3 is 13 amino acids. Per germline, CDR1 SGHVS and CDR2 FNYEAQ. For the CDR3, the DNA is TGTGCCAGCAGCGGAGGACTCCAAAAGACCCAGTACTTC. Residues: CASSGGLQKTQYF. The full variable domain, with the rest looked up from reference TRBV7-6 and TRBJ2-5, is GAGVSQSPRYKVTKRGQDVALRCDPISGHVSLYWYRQALGQGPEFLTYFNYEAQQDKSGLPNDRFSAERPEGSISTLTIQRTEQRDSAMYRCASSGGLQKTQYFGPGTRLLVL.

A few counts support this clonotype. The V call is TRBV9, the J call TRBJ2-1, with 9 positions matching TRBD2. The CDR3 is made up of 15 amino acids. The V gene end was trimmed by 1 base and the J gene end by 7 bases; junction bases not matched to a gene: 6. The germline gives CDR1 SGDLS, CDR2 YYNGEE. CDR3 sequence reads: CASSVWLAGNNEQFF. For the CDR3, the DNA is TGTGCCAGCAGCGTATGGCTAGCGGGAAATAATGAGCAGTTCTTC.

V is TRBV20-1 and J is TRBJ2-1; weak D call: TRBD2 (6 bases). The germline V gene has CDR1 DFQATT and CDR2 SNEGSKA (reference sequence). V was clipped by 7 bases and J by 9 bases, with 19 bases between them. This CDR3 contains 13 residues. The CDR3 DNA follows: TGCAGTGGCGAACCGGGACTCGGGGCTGAGCAGTTCTTC. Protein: CSGEPGLGAEQFF.

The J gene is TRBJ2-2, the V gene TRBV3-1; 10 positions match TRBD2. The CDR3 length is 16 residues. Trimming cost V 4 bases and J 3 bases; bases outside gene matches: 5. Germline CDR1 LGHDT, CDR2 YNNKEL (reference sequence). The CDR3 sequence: CASSRSGTSDTGELFF. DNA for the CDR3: TGTGCCAGCAGCCGTTCCGGGACTAGCGACACCGGGGAGCTGTTTTTT.

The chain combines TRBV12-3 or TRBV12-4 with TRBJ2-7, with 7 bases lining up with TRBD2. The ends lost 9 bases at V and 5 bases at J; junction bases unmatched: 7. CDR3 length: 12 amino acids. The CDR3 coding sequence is TGTGCCAGTACCCGGGAGGTCCACGAGCAGTACTTC. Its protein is CASTREVHEQYF.

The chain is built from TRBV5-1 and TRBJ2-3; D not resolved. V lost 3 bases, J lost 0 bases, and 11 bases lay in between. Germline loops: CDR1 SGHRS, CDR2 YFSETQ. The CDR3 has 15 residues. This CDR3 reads CASSYYFSSTDTQYF. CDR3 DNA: TGCGCCAGCAGCTACTACTTCTCTAGCACAGATACGCAGTATTTT.

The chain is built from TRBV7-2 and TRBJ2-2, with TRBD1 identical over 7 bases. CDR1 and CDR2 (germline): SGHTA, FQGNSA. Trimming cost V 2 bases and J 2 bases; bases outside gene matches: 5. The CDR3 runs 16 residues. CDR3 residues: CASSLTGTANTGELFF. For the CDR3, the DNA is TGTGCCAGCAGCTTAACCGGGACAGCAAACACCGGGGAGCTGTTTTTT.

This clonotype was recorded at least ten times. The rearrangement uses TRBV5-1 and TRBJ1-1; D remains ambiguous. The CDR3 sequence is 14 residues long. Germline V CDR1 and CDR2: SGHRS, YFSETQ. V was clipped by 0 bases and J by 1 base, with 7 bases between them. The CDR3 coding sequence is TGCGCCAGCAGCTTGGCCAGAGAGAACACTGAAGCTTTCTTT. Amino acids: CASSLARENTEAFF.